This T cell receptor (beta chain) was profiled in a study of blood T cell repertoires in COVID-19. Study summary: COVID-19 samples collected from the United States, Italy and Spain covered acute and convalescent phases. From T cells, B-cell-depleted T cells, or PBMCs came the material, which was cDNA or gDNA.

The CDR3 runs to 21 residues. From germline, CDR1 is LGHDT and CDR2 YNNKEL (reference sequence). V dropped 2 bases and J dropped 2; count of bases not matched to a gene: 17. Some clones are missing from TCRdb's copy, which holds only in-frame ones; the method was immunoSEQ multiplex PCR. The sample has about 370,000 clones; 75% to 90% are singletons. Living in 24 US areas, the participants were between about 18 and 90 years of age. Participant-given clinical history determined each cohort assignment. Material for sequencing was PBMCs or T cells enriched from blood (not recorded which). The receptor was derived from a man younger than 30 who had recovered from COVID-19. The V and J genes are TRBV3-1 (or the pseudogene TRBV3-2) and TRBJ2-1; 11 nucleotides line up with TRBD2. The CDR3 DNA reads TGTGCCAGCAGCCAAACCATACCAAGACTAGCGGGAATATTCCCCTACAATGAGCAGTTCTTC. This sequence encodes CASSQTIPRLAGIFPYNEQFF.